This T cell receptor beta chain was profiled in a study of T cells in Graves' hyperthyroidism and ophthalmopathy. Study conclusions and caveats: Within blood appeared most thyroid clonotypes that had expanded above 0.001.

With 1 base removed from V and 5 bases from J, the gap between germline ends came to 15 bases. CDR3 length equals 15 residues. Germline V lookup: CDR1 SGHVS, CDR2 FQNEAQ. Regarding this clonotype: Antigen: not known.

The investigators amplified TCR beta CDR3 regions from RNA transcripts. During a first-round RT-PCR of the TCR CDR3, the HTBI primer set was used. TCRdb ran MiXCR on the multiplex PCR reads and lists one entry per CDR3 protein. Of about 570,000 distinct CDR3 sequences in the sample, about 43% were seen once. Diagnosis rested on symptoms, serum thyroxine and TRAb, thyroid ultrasound, and orbital computed tomography. The chain combines TRBV7-8 with TRBJ2-7, with unresolved D. The TCR sequence derives from an adult woman with Graves' disease, either hyperthyroidism or ophthalmopathy (not recorded which). The sample was peripheral blood or thyroid tissue (not recorded which). As DNA, the CDR3 is TGTGCCAGCAGCTTAGTTTGGGCCGGGCTCAACGAGCAGTACTTC. Translated, it gives CASSLVWAGLNEQYF.